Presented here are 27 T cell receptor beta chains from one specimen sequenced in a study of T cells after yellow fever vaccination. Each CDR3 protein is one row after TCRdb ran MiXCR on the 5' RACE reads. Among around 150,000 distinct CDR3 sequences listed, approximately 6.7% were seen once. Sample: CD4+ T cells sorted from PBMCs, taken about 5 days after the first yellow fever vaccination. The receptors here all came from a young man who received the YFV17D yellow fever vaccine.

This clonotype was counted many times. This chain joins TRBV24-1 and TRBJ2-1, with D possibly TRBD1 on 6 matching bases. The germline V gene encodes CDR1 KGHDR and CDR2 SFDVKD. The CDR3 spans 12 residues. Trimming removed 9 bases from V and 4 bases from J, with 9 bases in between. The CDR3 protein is CATADRYNEQFF. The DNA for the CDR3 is TGTGCCACCGCCGACAGGTACAATGAGCAGTTCTTC.

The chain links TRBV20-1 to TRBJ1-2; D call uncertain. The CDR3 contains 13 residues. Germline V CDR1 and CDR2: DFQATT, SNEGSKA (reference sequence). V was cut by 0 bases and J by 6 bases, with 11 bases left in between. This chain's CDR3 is CSARDHRPNGYTF. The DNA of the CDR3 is TGCAGTGCTAGAGATCACCGGCCGAATGGCTACACCTTC.

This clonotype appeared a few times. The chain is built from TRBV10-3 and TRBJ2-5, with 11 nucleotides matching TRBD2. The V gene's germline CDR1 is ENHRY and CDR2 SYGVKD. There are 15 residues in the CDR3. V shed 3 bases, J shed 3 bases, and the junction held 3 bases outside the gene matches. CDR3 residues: CAISDRLAGKETQYF. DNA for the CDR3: TGTGCCATCAGTGATAGACTAGCGGGGAAAGAGACCCAGTACTTC.

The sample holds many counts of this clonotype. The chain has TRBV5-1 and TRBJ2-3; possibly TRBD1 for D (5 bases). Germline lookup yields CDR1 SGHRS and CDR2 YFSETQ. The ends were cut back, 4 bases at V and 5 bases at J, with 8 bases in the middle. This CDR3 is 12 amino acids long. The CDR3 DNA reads TGCGCCAGCAGCGTAACAGGAGATACGCAGTATTTT. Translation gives CASSVTGDTQYF. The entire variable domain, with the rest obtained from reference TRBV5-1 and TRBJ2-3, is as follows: KAGVTQTPRYLIKTRGQQVTLSCSPISGHRSVSWYQQTPGQGLQFLFEYFSETQRNKGNFPGRFSGRQFSNSRSEMNVSTLELGDSALYLCASSVTGDTQYFGPGTRLTVL.

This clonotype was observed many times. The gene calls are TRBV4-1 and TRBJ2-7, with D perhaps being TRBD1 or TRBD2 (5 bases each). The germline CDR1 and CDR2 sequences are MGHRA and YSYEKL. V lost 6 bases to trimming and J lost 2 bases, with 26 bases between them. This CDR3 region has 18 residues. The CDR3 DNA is TGCGCCAGCAGTCTACACTTTCGAGCAGGGAGAGTAACCTACGAGCAGTACGTC. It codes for CASSLHFRAGRVTYEQYV.

The CDR3 DNA sequence: TGCGCCAGCAGCCAAGATCTATCATATCAGCCCCAGCATTTT. Amino acid sequence: CASSQDLSYQPQHF. V gene TRBV4-3 combines with J gene TRBJ1-5; D gene ambiguous. This CDR3 region has 14 residues. V dropped 0 bases and J dropped 5 bases, with 8 bases sitting between them. The germline V gene has CDR1 LGHNA and CDR2 YSLEER.

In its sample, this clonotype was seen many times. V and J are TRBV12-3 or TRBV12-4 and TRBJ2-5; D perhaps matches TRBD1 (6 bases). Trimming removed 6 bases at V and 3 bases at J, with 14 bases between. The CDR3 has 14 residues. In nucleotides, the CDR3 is TGTGCCAGCAGAGCCGGGACAACTAAAGAGACCCAGTACTTC. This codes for CASRAGTTKETQYF.

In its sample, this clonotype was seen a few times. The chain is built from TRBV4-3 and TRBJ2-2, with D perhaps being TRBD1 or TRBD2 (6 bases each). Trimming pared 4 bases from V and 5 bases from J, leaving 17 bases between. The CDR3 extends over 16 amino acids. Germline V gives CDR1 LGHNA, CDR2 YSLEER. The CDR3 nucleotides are TGCGCCAGCAGCCCGAAATCAGGGGCGGGGACCGGGGAGCTGTTTTTT. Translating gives CASSPKSGAGTGELFF.

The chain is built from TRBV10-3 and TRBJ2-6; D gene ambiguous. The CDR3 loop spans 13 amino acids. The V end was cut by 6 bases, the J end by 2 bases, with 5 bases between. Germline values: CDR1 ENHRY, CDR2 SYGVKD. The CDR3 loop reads CAIRGPGANVLTF. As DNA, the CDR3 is TGTGCCATCAGGGGCCCTGGGGCCAACGTCCTGACTTTC.

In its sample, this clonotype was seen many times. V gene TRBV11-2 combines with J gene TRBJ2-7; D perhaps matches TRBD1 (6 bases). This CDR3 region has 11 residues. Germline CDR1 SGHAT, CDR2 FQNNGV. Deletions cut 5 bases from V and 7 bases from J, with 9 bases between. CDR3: CASSPGTEQYF. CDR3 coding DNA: TGTGCCAGCAGCCCGGGGACAGAGCAGTACTTC. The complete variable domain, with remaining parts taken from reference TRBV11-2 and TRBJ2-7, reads EAGVAQSPRYKIIEKRQSVAFWCNPISGHATLYWYQQILGQGPKLLIQFQNNGVVDDSQLPKDRFSAERLKGVDSTLKIQPAKLEDSAVYLCASSPGTEQYFGPGTRLTVT.

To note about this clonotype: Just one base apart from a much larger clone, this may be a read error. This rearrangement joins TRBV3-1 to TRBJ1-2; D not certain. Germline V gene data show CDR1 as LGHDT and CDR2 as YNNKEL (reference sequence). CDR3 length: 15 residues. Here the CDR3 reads CATSQGDGDHYGYTF. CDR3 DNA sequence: TGTGCCACCAGCCAAGGAGATGGAGATCACTATGGCTACACCTTC. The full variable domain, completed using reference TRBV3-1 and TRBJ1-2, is DTAVSQTPKYLVTQMGNDKSIKCEQNLGHDTMYWYKQDSKKFLKIMFSYNNKELIINETVPNRFSPKSPDKAHLNLHINSLELGDSAVYFCATSQGDGDHYGYTFGSGTRLTVV.

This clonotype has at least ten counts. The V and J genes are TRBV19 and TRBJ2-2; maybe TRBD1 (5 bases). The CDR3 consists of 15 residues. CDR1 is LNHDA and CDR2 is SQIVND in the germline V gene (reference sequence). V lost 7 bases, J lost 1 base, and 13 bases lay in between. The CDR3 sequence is CASISGSLNTGELFF. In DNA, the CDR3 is TGTGCCAGTATCTCAGGGTCACTGAACACCGGGGAGCTGTTTTTT.

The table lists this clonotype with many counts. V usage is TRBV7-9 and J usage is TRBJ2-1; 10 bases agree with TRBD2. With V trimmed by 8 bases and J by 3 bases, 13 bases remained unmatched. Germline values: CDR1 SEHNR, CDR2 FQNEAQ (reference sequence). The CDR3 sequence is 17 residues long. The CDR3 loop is CASDRGAGGPDYNEQFF. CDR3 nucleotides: TGTGCCAGCGATAGAGGAGCGGGGGGGCCGGACTACAATGAGCAGTTCTTC.

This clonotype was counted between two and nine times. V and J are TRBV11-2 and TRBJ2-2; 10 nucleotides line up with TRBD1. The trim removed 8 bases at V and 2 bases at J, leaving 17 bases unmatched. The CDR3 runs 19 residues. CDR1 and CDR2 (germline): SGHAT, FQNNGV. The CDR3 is CASPPARDRGLLNTGELFF. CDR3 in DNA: TGTGCCAGCCCCCCCGCCCGGGACAGGGGACTACTAAACACCGGGGAGCTGTTTTTT.

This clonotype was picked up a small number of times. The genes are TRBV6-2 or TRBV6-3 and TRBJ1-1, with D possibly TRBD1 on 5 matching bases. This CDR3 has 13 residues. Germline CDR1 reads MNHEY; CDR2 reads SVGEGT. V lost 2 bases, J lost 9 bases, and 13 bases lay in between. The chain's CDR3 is CASSYGAGRQAFF. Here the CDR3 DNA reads TGTGCCAGCAGTTACGGGGCAGGACGACAAGCTTTCTTT.

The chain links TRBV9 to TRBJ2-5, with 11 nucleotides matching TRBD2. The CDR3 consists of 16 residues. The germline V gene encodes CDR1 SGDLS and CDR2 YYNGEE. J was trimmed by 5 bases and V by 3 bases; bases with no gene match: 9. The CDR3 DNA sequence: TGTGCCAGCAGCGCCCGACTAGCGGGGACGAGGGAGACCCAGTACTTC. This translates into CASSARLAGTRETQYF. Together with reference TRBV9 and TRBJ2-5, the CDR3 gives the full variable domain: DSGVTQTPKHLITATGQRVTLRCSPRSGDLSVYWYQQSLDQGLQFLIQYYNGEERAKGNILERFSAQQFPDLHSELNLSSLELGDSALYFCASSARLAGTRETQYFGPGTRLLVL.

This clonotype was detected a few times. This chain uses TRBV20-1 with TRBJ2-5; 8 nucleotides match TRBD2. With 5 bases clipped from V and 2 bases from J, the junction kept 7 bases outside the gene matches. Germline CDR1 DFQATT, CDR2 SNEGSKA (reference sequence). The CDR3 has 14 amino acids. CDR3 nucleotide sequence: TGCAGTGCTGAGGTCGGGGGGGTTCAAGAGACCCAGTACTTC. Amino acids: CSAEVGGVQETQYF.

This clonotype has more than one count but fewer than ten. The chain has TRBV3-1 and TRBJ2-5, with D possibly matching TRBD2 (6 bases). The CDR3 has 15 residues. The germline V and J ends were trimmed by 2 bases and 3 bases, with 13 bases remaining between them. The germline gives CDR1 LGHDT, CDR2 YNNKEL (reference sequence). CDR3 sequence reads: CASSQFVGGEETQYF. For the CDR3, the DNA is TGTGCCAGCAGCCAATTTGTAGGCGGGGAAGAGACCCAGTACTTC.

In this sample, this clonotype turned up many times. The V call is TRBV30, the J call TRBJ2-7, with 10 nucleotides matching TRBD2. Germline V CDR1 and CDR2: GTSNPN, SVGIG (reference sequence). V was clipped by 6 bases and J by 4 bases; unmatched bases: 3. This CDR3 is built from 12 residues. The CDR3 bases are TGTGCCTGTTCTAGCGGGGGTTACGAGCAGTACTTC. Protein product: CACSSGGYEQYF.

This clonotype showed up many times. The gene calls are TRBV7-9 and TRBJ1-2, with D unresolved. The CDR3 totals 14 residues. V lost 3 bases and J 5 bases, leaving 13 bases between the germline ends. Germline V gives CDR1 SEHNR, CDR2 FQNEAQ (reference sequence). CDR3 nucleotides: TGTGCCAGCAGCTTCCCACCACCCTTATATGGCTACACCTTC. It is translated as CASSFPPPLYGYTF.

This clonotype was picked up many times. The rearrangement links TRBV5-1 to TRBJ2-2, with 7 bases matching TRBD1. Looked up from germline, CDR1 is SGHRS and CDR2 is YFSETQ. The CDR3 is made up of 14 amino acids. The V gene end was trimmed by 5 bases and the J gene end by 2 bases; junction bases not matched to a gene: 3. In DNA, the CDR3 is TGCGCCAGCAGGGGGACAGTAAACACCGGGGAGCTGTTTTTT. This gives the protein CASRGTVNTGELFF.

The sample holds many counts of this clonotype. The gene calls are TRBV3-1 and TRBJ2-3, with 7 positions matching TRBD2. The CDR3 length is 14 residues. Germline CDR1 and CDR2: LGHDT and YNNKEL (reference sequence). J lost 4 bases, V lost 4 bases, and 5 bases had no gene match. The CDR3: CASSPRGGPDTQYF. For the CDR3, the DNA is TGTGCCAGCAGCCCCCGCGGGGGACCAGATACGCAGTATTTT.

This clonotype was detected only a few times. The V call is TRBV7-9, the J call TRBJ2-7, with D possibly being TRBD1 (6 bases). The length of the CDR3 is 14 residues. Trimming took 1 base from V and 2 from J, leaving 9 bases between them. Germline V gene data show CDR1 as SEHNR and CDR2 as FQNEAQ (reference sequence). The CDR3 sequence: CASSLGNRAYEQYF. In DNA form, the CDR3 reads TGTGCCAGCAGCTTAGGGAACAGGGCCTACGAGCAGTACTTC.

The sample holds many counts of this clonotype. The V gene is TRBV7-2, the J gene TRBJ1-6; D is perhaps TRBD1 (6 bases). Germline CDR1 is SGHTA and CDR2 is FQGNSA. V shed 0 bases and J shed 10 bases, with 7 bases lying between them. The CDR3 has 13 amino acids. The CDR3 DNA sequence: TGTGCCAGCAGCTTAGCGGGGGGCTCACCCCTCCACTTT. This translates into CASSLAGGSPLHF. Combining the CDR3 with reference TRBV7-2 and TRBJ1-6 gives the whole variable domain GAGVSQSPSNKVTEKGKDVELRCDPISGHTALYWYRQSLGQGLEFLIYFQGNSAPDKSGLPSDRFSAERTGGSVSTLTIQRTQQEDSAVYLCASSLAGGSPLHFGNGTRLTVT.

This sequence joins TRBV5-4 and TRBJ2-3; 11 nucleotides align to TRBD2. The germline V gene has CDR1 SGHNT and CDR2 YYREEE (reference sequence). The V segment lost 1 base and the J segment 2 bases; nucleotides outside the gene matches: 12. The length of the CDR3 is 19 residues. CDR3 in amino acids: CASSLPAGGLADLTDTQYF. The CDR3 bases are TGTGCCAGCAGCTTGCCCGCCGGGGGACTAGCGGACCTCACAGATACGCAGTATTTT.

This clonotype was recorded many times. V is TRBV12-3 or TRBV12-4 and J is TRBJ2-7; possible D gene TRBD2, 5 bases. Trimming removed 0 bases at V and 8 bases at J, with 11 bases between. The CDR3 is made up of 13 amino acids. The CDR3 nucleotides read TGTGCCAGCAGTTTAGCGGTTCGAGGGCAGCAGTACTTC. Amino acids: CASSLAVRGQQYF.

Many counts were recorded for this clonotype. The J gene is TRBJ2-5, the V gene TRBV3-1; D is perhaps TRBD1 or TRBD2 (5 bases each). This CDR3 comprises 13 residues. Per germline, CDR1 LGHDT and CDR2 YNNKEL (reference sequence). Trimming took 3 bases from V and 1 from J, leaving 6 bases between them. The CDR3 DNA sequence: TGTGCCAGCAGCCAGAGGGGCCAAGAGACCCAGTACTTC. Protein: CASSQRGQETQYF.